The present T cell receptor (beta chain) was sequenced within a study of blood T cell repertoires in COVID-19. Whole-study context: T cells, B-cell-depleted T cells, or PBMCs supplied cDNA or gDNA.

Per the authors' pipeline: Amplification with reference gene primers provided the estimates of nucleated cell counts. The assay was immunoSEQ multiplex PCR, and TCRdb's table has in-frame clones only and misses some. V and J calls and clone size are those listed in that table; D and trimming were worked out from the DNA. The data show 130,000 to 150,000 clones, about nine tenths seen once. This clone showed up just once. The clonotype was recovered from a man between 50 and 59 years old with active or convalescent COVID-19. The sample taken for sequencing was peripheral blood.

CDR3 sequence: CASSEFLGQGQETQYF. For the CDR3, the DNA is TGTGCCAGCAGTGAATTCCTTGGACAGGGGCAAGAGACCCAGTACTTC. The V call is TRBV6-1, the J call TRBJ2-5, with 9 nucleotides matching TRBD1. The V gene end was trimmed by 2 bases and the J gene end by 2 bases; junction bases not matched to a gene: 6. Germline CDR1 is MNHNS and CDR2 is SASEGT. The CDR3 extends over 16 amino acids.